The clone carrying this T cell receptor (beta chain) was seen ten or more times. With a J-beta primer mix and a sample-barcoded 5' primer, a second PCR ran roughly 6 to 11 cycles. From the 5' RACE reads, TCRdb called clonotypes with MiXCR, one entry per CDR3 protein. The top ten hold roughly 15% of the sample, which has hundreds of thousands of distinct CDR3 sequences, about 30% seen once. The CDR3 consists of 18 residues. CDR1 and CDR2 from the germline V gene are MGHRA and YSYEKL. Germline trimming cut 0 bases from V and 2 bases from J; bases unmatched to any gene: 9. The data originate from a study of blood T cells in healthy people across ages.

The clonotype originates from a woman older than 75 in good health. V and J are TRBV4-1 and TRBJ2-4, with 8 bases lining up with TRBD2. The specimen sequenced was blood. The CDR3 loop is CASSQDRATSVSKNIQYF. CDR3 in DNA: TGCGCCAGCAGCCAAGATAGGGCGACTAGCGTATCCAAAAACATTCAGTACTTC.